Detailed here is one T cell receptor (beta chain). Antigen: not known. This specimen belongs to a study of T-cell memory formation after mild COVID-19. Study background: Clusters were largely donor specific.

From 5'RACE with constant-segment primers came TCR alpha and TCR beta cDNA libraries that carried sample barcodes and UMIs. MiXCR was run by TCRdb on the 5' RACE reads, yielding one entry per CDR3 protein. The table records around 83,000 distinct CDR3 sequences, nearly 25% of them present only once. Germline V gives CDR1 LGHNA, CDR2 YSLEER. Trimming left V 3 bases short and J 5 bases short, with 13 bases between. The CDR3 is 15 residues long. Study-level findings and limits: Day 15 to 85 contractors were CD4/CD8 balanced; later expanders leaned CD4+.

The receptor's source is a man younger than 35 who had mild COVID-19 (a few samples of this study predate the infection). Cell type and time point are not known. The chain is built from TRBV4-3 and TRBJ1-4, with D perhaps TRBD1 (5 bases). The sequenced sample consisted of PBMCs or a T cell subset sorted from them (not recorded which). The CDR3 sequence is CASSQTGTGNEKLFF. In nucleotides, the CDR3 is TGCGCCAGCAGCCAGACCGGGACGGGGAATGAAAAACTGTTTTTT.